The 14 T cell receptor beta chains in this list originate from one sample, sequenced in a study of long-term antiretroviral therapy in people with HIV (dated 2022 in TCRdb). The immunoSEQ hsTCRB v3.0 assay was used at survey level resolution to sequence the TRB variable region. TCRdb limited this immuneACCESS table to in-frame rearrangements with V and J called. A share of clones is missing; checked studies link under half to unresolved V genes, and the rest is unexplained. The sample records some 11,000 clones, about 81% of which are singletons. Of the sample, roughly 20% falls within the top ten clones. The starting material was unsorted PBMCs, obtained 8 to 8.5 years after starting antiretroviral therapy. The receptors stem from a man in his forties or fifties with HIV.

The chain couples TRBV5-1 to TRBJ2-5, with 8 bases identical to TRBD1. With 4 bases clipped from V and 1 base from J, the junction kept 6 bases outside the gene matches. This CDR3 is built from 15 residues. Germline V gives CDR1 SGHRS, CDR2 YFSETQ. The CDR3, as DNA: TGCGCCAGCAGCGTTTGGACAGGGACCCAAGAGACCCAGTACTTC. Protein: CASSVWTGTQETQYF.

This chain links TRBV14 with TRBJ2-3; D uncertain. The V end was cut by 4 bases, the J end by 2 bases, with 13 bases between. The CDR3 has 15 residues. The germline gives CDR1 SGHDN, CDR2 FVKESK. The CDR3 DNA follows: TGTGCCAGCAGCCTAACTTGGCCCATCACAGATACGCAGTATTTT. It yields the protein CASSLTWPITDTQYF.

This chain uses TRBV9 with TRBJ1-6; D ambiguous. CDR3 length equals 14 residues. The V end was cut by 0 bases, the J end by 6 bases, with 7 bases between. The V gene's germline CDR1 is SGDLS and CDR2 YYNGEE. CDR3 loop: CASSVEGSNSPLHF. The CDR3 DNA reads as TGTGCCAGCAGCGTAGAAGGTTCTAATTCACCCCTCCACTTT.

The CDR3 is CASSPGAAKNIQYF. The CDR3 DNA reads TGTGCCAGCAGCCCGGGGGCCGCCAAAAACATTCAGTACTTC. V usage is TRBV5-4 and J usage is TRBJ2-4, with D perhaps TRBD1 or TRBD2 (6 bases each). Germline CDR1 is SGHNT and CDR2 is YYREEE (reference sequence). With 4 bases removed from V and 1 base from J, the gap between germline ends came to 9 bases. This CDR3 is 14 amino acids long.

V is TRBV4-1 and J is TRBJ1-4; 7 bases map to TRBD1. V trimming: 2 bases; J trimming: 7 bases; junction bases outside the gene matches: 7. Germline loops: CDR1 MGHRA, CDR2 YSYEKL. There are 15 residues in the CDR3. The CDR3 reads CASSQTGDVSEKLFF. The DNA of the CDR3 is TGCGCCAGCAGCCAAACAGGGGATGTAAGTGAAAAACTGTTTTTT.

CDR3 in amino acids: CAISETSGGNYYNEQFF. As DNA, the CDR3 is TGTGCCATCAGTGAGACTAGCGGGGGAAACTACTACAATGAGCAGTTCTTC. The V and J genes are TRBV10-3 and TRBJ2-1; TRBD2 aligns across 11 bases. The CDR3 sequence is 17 residues long. CDR1 and CDR2 (germline): ENHRY, SYGVKD. V lost 2 bases, J lost 3 bases, and 6 bases stayed unmatched.

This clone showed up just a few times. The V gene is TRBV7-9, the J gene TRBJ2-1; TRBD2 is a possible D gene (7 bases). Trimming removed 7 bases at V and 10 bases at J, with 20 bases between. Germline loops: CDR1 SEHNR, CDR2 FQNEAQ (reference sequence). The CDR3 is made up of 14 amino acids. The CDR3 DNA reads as TGTGCCAGCATCCCGGGGGGCCGGGGATGGGAGCAGTTCTTC. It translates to CASIPGGRGWEQFF.

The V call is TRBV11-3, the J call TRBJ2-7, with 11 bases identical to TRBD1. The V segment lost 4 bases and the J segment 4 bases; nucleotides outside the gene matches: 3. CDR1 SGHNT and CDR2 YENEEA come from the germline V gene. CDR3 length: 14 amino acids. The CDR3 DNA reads TGTGCCAGCAGCTATGGGACAGGGGGATACGAGCAGTACTTC. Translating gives CASSYGTGGYEQYF.

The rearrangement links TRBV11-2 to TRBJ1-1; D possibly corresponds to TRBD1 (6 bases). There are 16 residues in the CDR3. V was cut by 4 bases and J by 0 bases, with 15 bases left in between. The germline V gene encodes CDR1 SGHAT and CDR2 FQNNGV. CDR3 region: CASSSGQYTMNTEAFF. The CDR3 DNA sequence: TGTGCCAGCAGCTCTGGACAGTATACCATGAACACTGAAGCTTTCTTT.

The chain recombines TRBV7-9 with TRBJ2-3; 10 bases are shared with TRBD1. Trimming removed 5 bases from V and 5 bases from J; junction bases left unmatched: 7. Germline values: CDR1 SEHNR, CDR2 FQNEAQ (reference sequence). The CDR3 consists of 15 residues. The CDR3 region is CASSPGTGAGDTQYF. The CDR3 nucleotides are TGTGCCAGCAGCCCGGGGACAGGGGCAGGAGATACGCAGTATTTT.

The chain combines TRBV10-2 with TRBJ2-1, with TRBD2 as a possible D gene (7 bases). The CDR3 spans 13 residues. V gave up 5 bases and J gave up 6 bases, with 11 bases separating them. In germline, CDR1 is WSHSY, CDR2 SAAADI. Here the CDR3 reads CASSRGALNEQFF. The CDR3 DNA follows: TGCGCCAGCAGTCGGGGGGCCCTCAATGAGCAGTTCTTC.

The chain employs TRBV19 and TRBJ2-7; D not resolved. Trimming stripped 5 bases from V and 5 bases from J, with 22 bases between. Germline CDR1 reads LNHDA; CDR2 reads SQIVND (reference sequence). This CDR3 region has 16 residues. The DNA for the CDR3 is TGTGCCAGTAGTCCGTTGGCCTCCGAAAGTTTGAACGAGCAGTACTTC. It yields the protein CASSPLASESLNEQYF.

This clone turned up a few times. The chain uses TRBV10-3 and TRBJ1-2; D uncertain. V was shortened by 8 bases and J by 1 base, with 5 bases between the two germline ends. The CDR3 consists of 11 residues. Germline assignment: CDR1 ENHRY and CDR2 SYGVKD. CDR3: CAIEGNYGYTF. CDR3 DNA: TGTGCCATCGAGGGTAACTATGGCTACACCTTC.

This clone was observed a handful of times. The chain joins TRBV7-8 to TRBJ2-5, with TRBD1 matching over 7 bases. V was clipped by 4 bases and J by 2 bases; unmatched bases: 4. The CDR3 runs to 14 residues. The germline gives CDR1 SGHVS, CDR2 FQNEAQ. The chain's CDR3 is CASSSGQAQETQYF. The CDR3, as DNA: TGTGCCAGCAGCTCTGGACAGGCACAAGAGACCCAGTACTTC.